Presented here are 20 T cell receptor beta chains from one specimen sequenced in a study of T cells and Merkel cell carcinoma outcomes. TCRdb keeps only in-frame clones here, not all; method: immunoSEQ multiplex PCR. The sample has under 25,000 clones; approximately 80% are singletons. The sequencing sample was made of tumor tissue from Merkel cell carcinoma. These receptors were taken from a human donor with Merkel cell carcinoma.

This sequence joins TRBV19 and TRBJ1-3; 7 bases match TRBD1. The CDR3 runs 16 residues. Unmatched junction bases numbered 3, after V lost 1 base and J lost 0 bases. CDR1 and CDR2 from the germline V gene are LNHDA and SQIVND (reference sequence). The CDR3 nucleotides are TGTGCCAGTAGTATAGGACAGGGAAGCTCTGGAAACACCATATATTTT. This encodes CASSIGQGSSGNTIYF.

The chain recombines TRBV4-1 with TRBJ1-1; D is ambiguous. Germline V gives CDR1 MGHRA, CDR2 YSYEKL. This CDR3 has 13 residues. The V end lost 4 bases, the J end lost 1 base, and 7 bases lay between the germline ends. The CDR3 spells CASSRTENTEAFF. The CDR3 DNA follows: TGCGCCAGCAGCCGAACAGAGAACACTGAAGCTTTCTTT.

The rearrangement joins TRBV27 to TRBJ1-1, with a possible D match to TRBD1 (5 bases). The CDR3 is 14 residues long. V was pared by 6 bases and J by 5 bases, with 16 bases between. Germline values: CDR1 MNHEY, CDR2 SMNVEV (reference sequence). CDR3 sequence reads: CASRAGHLATEAFF. In DNA form, the CDR3 reads TGTGCCAGCAGAGCAGGACATCTCGCGACTGAAGCTTTCTTT.

J is TRBJ1-1 and V is TRBV7-9, with 8 bases aligning to TRBD1. The CDR3 is 12 residues long. V was pared by 5 bases and J by 10 bases, with 6 bases of the junction left unmatched. Germline CDR1 SEHNR, CDR2 FQNEAQ (reference sequence). The CDR3 sequence is CASSLIDRGAFF. The CDR3 DNA reads TGTGCCAGCAGCCTTATAGACAGGGGAGCTTTCTTT.

The chain couples TRBV29-1 to TRBJ1-2, with unresolved D. The CDR3 loop spans 11 amino acids. The germline gives CDR1 SQVTM, CDR2 ANQGSEA. V was trimmed by 5 bases and J by 7 bases, leaving 11 bases between them. The CDR3, as DNA: TGCAGCGTTCATGGGGTTAGTGGCTACACCTTC. This encodes CSVHGVSGYTF.

The V gene is TRBV10-3, the J gene TRBJ2-7; 7 bases agree with TRBD2. CDR3 length equals 16 residues. The V gene's germline CDR1 is ENHRY and CDR2 SYGVKD. Unmatched junction bases numbered 10, after V lost 4 bases and J lost 1 base. The CDR3 region has the DNA TGTGCCATCAGTGCTCACGCGGGGGAGGGGTCCTACGAGCAGTACTTC. Translated, it gives CAISAHAGEGSYEQYF.

This chain links TRBV7-9 with TRBJ1-2; tentatively, D is TRBD1 (6 bases). This CDR3 has 16 amino acids. Germline assignment: CDR1 SEHNR and CDR2 FQNEAQ (reference sequence). V was clipped by 4 bases and J by 6 bases, with 21 bases between them. As DNA, the CDR3 is TGTGCCAGCAGCTCACGGACAGCCTCTCGGCTGGATGGCTACACCTTC. Translation gives CASSSRTASRLDGYTF.

In this sample, this clone turned up a few times. The chain links TRBV4-1 to TRBJ2-3; the D is unclear. Germline CDR1 and CDR2: MGHRA and YSYEKL. This CDR3 comprises 13 residues. Trimming shortened V by 2 bases and J by 3 bases, and 6 bases separated the two germline ends. The CDR3 DNA is TGCGCCAGCAGCCAAAAAAGTACAGATACGCAGTATTTT. Its protein is CASSQKSTDTQYF.

As regards this clone: The junction differs from germline at one of its ends, possibly a read error. The rearrangement links TRBV7-9 to TRBJ2-5; D is tentatively TRBD1 or TRBD2 (6 bases each). This CDR3 is built from 18 residues. Germline-derived CDR1 and CDR2 are SEHNR and FQNEAQ (reference sequence). CDR3 sequence reads: CASSPEGGGQLDQETQYF. The CDR3 DNA reads as TGTGCCAGCAGCCCCGAAGGAGGGGGGCAATTGGATCAAGAGACCCAATACTTC.

The chain employs TRBV19 and TRBJ1-6; no clear D. CDR3 length: 13 residues. Trimming took off 4 bases at V and 4 bases at J, with 5 bases between the two ends. The germline gives CDR1 LNHDA, CDR2 SQIVND (reference sequence). CDR3 in amino acids: CASSRGYNSPLHF. CDR3 bases: TGTGCCAGTAGTAGGGGATATAATTCACCCCTCCACTTT. Using reference TRBV19 and TRBJ1-6 for the parts outside the CDR3, the full variable domain is DGGITQSPKYLFRKEGQNVTLSCEQNLNHDAMYWYRQDPGQGLRLIYYSQIVNDFQKGDIAEGYSVSREKKESFPLTVTSAQKNPTAFYLCASSRGYNSPLHFGNGTRLTVT.

Turning to this clone: Distinct nucleotide sequences in the sample also encode this CDR3. The chain employs TRBV7-9 and TRBJ1-5, with D unresolved. CDR1 and CDR2 from the germline V gene are SEHNR and FQNEAQ (reference sequence). The germline V and J ends were trimmed by 1 base and 4 bases, with 8 bases remaining between them. The CDR3 totals 14 residues. The CDR3: CASSLGRGNQPQHF. The CDR3 DNA reads as TGTGCCAGCAGCTTAGGGCGTGGGAATCAGCCCCAGCATTTT.

CDR3 sequence: CSARAVEAFF. CDR3 bases: TGCAGTGCTAGAGCTGTTGAAGCTTTCTTT. The gene calls are TRBV20-1 and TRBJ1-1; D is unclear. The CDR3 consists of 10 residues. Germline V gene sequence: CDR1 DFQATT, CDR2 SNEGSKA (reference sequence). The germline V and J ends were trimmed by 1 base and 7 bases, with 4 bases remaining between them.

V usage is TRBV5-5 and J usage is TRBJ2-7, with TRBD1 matching over 7 bases. The CDR3 sequence is 12 residues long. J lost 3 bases, V lost 4 bases, and 1 base had no gene match. Germline CDR1 is SGHKS and CDR2 is YYEKEE (reference sequence). The CDR3 here is CASSGDSYEQYF. The CDR3 DNA reads TGTGCCAGCAGCGGGGACAGCTACGAGCAGTACTTC. The full variable domain, with the rest looked up from reference TRBV5-5 and TRBJ2-7, is DAGVTQSPTHLIKTRGQQVTLRCSPISGHKSVSWYQQVLGQGPQFIFQYYEKEERGRGNFPDRFSARQFPNYSSELNVNALLLGDSALYLCASSGDSYEQYFGPGTRLTVT.

The V and J genes are TRBV7-9 and TRBJ2-3; 7 nucleotides agree with TRBD2. Germline lookup yields CDR1 SEHNR and CDR2 FQNEAQ (reference sequence). The J segment lost 2 bases and the V segment lost 1 base, leaving 6 bases of the junction unmatched. CDR3 length equals 16 residues. In DNA, the CDR3 is TGTGCCAGCAGCTTAGATCCGCGGGAGCCCACAGATACGCAGTATTTT. This sequence encodes CASSLDPREPTDTQYF.

The chain has TRBV7-8 and TRBJ2-7, with 7 bases identical to TRBD2. Looked up from germline, CDR1 is SGHVS and CDR2 is FQNEAQ. This CDR3 comprises 15 residues. The V and J ends lost 5 bases and 2 bases, in that order; junction bases with no gene match: 9. CDR3 sequence: CASSIQREATYEQYF. As DNA, the CDR3 is TGTGCCAGCAGCATACAGCGGGAAGCCACCTACGAGCAGTACTTC.

The table lists this clone with a count of one. An end of the junction differs from the germline gene, which may be a read error. The chain is built from TRBV11-3 and TRBJ1-6; D not resolved. CDR1 is SGHNT and CDR2 is YENEEA in the germline V gene. The CDR3 covers 12 residues. This CDR3 reads CASSGNNSPLHF. The CDR3 region has the DNA TGTGCCAGCAGCGGCAATAACTCACCCCTCCACTTT.

This sequence joins TRBV4-1 and TRBJ2-5, with D tentatively TRBD2 (5 bases). The germline V gene encodes CDR1 MGHRA and CDR2 YSYEKL. The CDR3 is made up of 15 amino acids. The germline V and J ends were trimmed by 2 bases and 5 bases, with 15 bases remaining between them. CDR3 in DNA: TGCGCCAGCAGCCAAAGGATGAGGGTTTTGGAGACCCAGTACTTC. Translating gives CASSQRMRVLETQYF.

This clone has more than one count but fewer than ten. The V call is TRBV7-6, the J call TRBJ2-1, with D maybe TRBD2 (6 bases). V lost 5 bases and J 6 bases, leaving 14 bases between the germline ends. CDR1 and CDR2 (germline): SGHVS, FNYEAQ. The CDR3 is 14 residues long. The CDR3 region has the DNA TGTGCCAGCAGCCTCACGGAGCGGGCCAATGAGCAGTTCTTC. Translation: CASSLTERANEQFF.

V is TRBV7-9 and J is TRBJ2-3; no clear D gene. The ends were cut back, 3 bases at V and 4 bases at J, with 2 bases in the middle. Germline V gene lookup returns CDR1 SEHNR and CDR2 FQNEAQ (reference sequence). The CDR3 runs 11 residues. CDR3 sequence: CASSFPDTQYF. The CDR3 DNA follows: TGTGCCAGCAGCTTCCCAGATACGCAGTATTTT.

This clone is a singleton in its sample. This rearrangement joins TRBV19 to TRBJ1-4; tentatively, D is TRBD1 (5 bases). Germline loops: CDR1 LNHDA, CDR2 SQIVND (reference sequence). V dropped 5 bases and J dropped 0 bases, with 10 bases sitting between them. This CDR3 has 15 amino acids. The CDR3 region has the DNA TGTGCCAGTAGTGGGGGATATGCAACTAATGAAAAACTGTTTTTT. It yields the protein CASSGGYATNEKLFF.